This TCR beta chain was documented in a study of blood T cell repertoires in COVID-19. Study in general: Material from acute and convalescent COVID-19 was sourced from the United States, Italy and Spain. In each case, the material was cDNA or gDNA derived from T cells, B-cell-depleted T cells, or PBMCs.

The CDR3 loop spans 15 amino acids. The V segment lost 1 base and the J segment 5 bases; nucleotides outside the gene matches: 7. Germline V gives CDR1 LGHNA, CDR2 YNFKEQ. As originally analysed: How many nucleated cells were present was estimated from reference gene primer amplification. Sequenced by immunoSEQ multiplex PCR; TCRdb stores in-frame clones only, minus some. D and trimming were read from the DNA, whereas the V and J calls and clone size are those reported in that table. The sample contains roughly 180,000 clones, about 85% of which appear only once. This clone has more than one count but fewer than ten.

The chain recombines TRBV4-2 with TRBJ1-1; 7 bases map to TRBD1. The receptor's source is a man older than 75 with COVID-19, enrolled during active disease. The sample comprised peripheral blood. The CDR3: CASSQAPSRGTEAFF. The CDR3 DNA sequence: TGTGCCAGCAGCCAAGCCCCAAGCAGGGGGACTGAAGCTTTCTTT.